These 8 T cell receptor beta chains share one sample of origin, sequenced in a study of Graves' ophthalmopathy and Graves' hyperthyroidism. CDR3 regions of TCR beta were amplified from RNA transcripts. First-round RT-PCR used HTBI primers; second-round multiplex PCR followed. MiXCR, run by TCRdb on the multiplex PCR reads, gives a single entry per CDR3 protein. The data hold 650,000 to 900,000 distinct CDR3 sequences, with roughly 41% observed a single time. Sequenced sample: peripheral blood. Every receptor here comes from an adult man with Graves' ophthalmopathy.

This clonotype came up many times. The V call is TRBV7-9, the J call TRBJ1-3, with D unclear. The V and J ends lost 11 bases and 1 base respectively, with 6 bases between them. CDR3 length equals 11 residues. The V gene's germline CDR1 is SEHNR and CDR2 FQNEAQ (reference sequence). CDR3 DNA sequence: TGTGCCCCTCGATCTGGAAACACCATATATTTT. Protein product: CAPRSGNTIYF.

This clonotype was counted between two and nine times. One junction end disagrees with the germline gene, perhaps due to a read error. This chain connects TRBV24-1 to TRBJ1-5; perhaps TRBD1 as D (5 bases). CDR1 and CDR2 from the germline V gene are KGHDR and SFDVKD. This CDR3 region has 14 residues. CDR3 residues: CASSFRGTNQPQHF. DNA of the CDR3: TGTGCCAGCAGTTTTCGGGGCACTAATCAGCCCCAGCATTTT.

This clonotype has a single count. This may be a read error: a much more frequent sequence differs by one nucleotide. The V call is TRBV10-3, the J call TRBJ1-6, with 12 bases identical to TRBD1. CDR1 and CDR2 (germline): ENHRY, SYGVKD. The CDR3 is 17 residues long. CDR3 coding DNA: TGTGCCATCAGTGACCTGGGACAGGGGGCGCGGAATTCACCCCCCCACTTT. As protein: CAISDLGQGARNSPPHF.

CDR3 coding DNA: TGTGCCAGCAGTAAAGACAGGGGTGACGAGACCCAGTACTTC. It translates to CASSKDRGDETQYF. The rearrangement uses TRBV12-3 or TRBV12-4 and TRBJ2-5, with 8 bases fitting TRBD1. V was clipped by 5 bases and J by 5 bases; unmatched bases: 7. CDR3 length equals 14 residues.

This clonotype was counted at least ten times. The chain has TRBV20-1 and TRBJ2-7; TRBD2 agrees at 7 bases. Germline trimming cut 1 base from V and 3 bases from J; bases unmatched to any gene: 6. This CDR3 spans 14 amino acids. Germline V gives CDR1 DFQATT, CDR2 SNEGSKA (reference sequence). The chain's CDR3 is CSARASRGVYEQYF. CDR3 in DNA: TGCAGTGCTAGAGCCTCCCGGGGGGTCTACGAGCAGTACTTC.

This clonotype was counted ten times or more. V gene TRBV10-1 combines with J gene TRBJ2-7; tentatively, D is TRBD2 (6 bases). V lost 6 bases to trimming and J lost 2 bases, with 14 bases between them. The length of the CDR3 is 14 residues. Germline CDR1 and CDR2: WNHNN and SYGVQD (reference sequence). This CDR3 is CASSPGGSAYEQYF. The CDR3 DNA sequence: TGCGCCAGCAGCCCCGGGGGATCAGCCTACGAGCAGTACTTC.

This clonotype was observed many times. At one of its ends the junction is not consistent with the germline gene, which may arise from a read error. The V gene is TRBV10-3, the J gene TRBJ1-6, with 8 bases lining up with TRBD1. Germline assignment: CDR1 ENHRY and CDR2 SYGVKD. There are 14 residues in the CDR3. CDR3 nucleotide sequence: TGTGCCAGCAGTGCTGGACAGGGAAATTCACCCCTCCACTTT. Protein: CASSAGQGNSPLHF.

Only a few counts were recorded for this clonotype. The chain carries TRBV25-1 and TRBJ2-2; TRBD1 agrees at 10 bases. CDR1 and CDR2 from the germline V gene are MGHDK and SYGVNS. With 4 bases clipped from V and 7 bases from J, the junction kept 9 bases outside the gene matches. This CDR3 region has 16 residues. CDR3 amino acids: CASSGARQGASGELFF. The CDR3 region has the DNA TGTGCCAGCAGTGGCGCTAGACAGGGGGCTAGCGGGGAGCTGTTTTTT.